A selection of T cell receptor beta chains follows, all from one sample in a study of identical twins. TCRdb recomputed calls from the 5' RACE reads with MiXCR, one row per CDR3 protein. The sample shows about 530,000 distinct CDR3 sequences, roughly 15% of them seen only once. This same sample was also taken into another study, of yellow fever vaccine responses in identical twins.

Sequencing was carried out using CD4+ T cells sorted from blood. The receptors derive from a woman younger than 35 in good health. The CDR3 runs from the conserved cysteine through the conserved F or W. Each record gives: D gene, V gene, CDR3 length, clone size, CDR3 protein. The D gene is left open where the match is weak. Clone size is shown for a subset of rows, as once, few, many or a class of expanded clone.

D gene: .; V gene: TRBV6-2/TRBV6-3; CDR3 length: 16; clone size: .; CDR3 protein: CASSSLGGLSNQPQHF
D gene: .; V gene: TRBV3-1; CDR3 length: 15; clone size: .; CDR3 protein: CASSQGGGQLNEQFF
D gene: .; V gene: TRBV19; CDR3 length: 15; clone size: .; CDR3 protein: CASSIDRTMNTEAFF
D gene: .; V gene: TRBV15; CDR3 length: 15; clone size: few; CDR3 protein: CATSRDRQGPTEAFF
D gene: .; V gene: TRBV3-1; CDR3 length: 14; clone size: .; CDR3 protein: CASSQTAMNTEAFF
D gene: .; V gene: TRBV5-1; CDR3 length: 18; clone size: few; CDR3 protein: CASSLRGAHRAANEKLFF
D gene: TRBD2; V gene: TRBV5-1; CDR3 length: 17; clone size: few; CDR3 protein: CASSRGLAGALDNEQFF
D gene: .; V gene: TRBV7-6; CDR3 length: 13; clone size: few; CDR3 protein: CASSFGQETEAFF
D gene: .; V gene: TRBV7-3; CDR3 length: 16; clone size: many; CDR3 protein: CASSLNGEMGTGELFF
D gene: .; V gene: TRBV24-1; CDR3 length: 16; clone size: .; CDR3 protein: CATSPGVGPRGETQYF
D gene: .; V gene: TRBV12-3/TRBV12-4; CDR3 length: 13; clone size: few; CDR3 protein: CASNWAPGETQYF
D gene: .; V gene: TRBV20-1; CDR3 length: 14; clone size: few; CDR3 protein: CSARGSGGLETQYF
D gene: .; V gene: TRBV9; CDR3 length: 14; clone size: .; CDR3 protein: CASSVVRGATEAFF
D gene: TRBD1; V gene: TRBV13; CDR3 length: 15; clone size: .; CDR3 protein: CASSALTGLGTEAFF
D gene: .; V gene: TRBV6-1; CDR3 length: 15; clone size: few; CDR3 protein: CASSADRTNTGELFF
D gene: .; V gene: TRBV12-3/TRBV12-4; CDR3 length: 13; clone size: many; CDR3 protein: CASSFSGDYGYTF
D gene: TRBD2; V gene: TRBV5-6; CDR3 length: 16; clone size: few; CDR3 protein: CASSVERGGPTDTQYF
D gene: .; V gene: TRBV12-3/TRBV12-4; CDR3 length: 15; clone size: .; CDR3 protein: CASSQDQSSYNEQFF
D gene: .; V gene: TRBV27; CDR3 length: 16; clone size: .; CDR3 protein: CASSMSPSSGANVLTF
D gene: .; V gene: TRBV12-3/TRBV12-4; CDR3 length: 13; clone size: few; CDR3 protein: CASSWTRNNEQFF
D gene: .; V gene: TRBV12-3/TRBV12-4; CDR3 length: 14; clone size: many; CDR3 protein: CASRGRDRENEQFF
D gene: .; V gene: TRBV21-1; CDR3 length: 15; clone size: .; CDR3 protein: CASRKRGCCTDTLYF
D gene: .; V gene: TRBV5-1; CDR3 length: 15; clone size: many; CDR3 protein: CASSQDTSGVYEQYF
D gene: TRBD2; V gene: TRBV12-3/TRBV12-4; CDR3 length: 16; clone size: .; CDR3 protein: CASSLVTGTRGYEQYF
D gene: .; V gene: TRBV10-2; CDR3 length: 13; clone size: .; CDR3 protein: CASSVGVYTEAFF
D gene: .; V gene: TRBV7-8; CDR3 length: 15; clone size: .; CDR3 protein: CASSLVSSQVDTQYF
D gene: .; V gene: TRBV2; CDR3 length: 15; clone size: .; CDR3 protein: CASSDPGERYNEQFF
D gene: .; V gene: TRBV5-1; CDR3 length: 14; clone size: few; CDR3 protein: CASSLRQNQETQYF
D gene: .; V gene: TRBV29-1; CDR3 length: 14; clone size: .; CDR3 protein: CSARSLMGSETQYF
D gene: .; V gene: TRBV11-2; CDR3 length: 15; clone size: .; CDR3 protein: CASSLAPGQIETQYF
D gene: .; V gene: TRBV9; CDR3 length: 13; clone size: .; CDR3 protein: CASSVKFYNEQFF
D gene: .; V gene: TRBV10-3; CDR3 length: 14; clone size: .; CDR3 protein: CAISGTGSGNTIYF
D gene: .; V gene: TRBV3-1; CDR3 length: 16; clone size: few; CDR3 protein: CASSQDVLAAADTQYF
D gene: TRBD1; V gene: TRBV2; CDR3 length: 15; clone size: .; CDR3 protein: CASSDIGTGVREQYF
D gene: TRBD1; V gene: TRBV18; CDR3 length: 15; clone size: .; CDR3 protein: CASSPPGQMNTEAFF
D gene: TRBD2; V gene: TRBV5-1; CDR3 length: 14; clone size: few; CDR3 protein: CASSSAGGRETQYF
D gene: TRBD2; V gene: TRBV12-3/TRBV12-4; CDR3 length: 15; clone size: few; CDR3 protein: CASRGSGRFRNEQFF
D gene: .; V gene: TRBV5-1; CDR3 length: 15; clone size: few; CDR3 protein: CASSPGGQDYNEQFF
D gene: .; V gene: TRBV5-1; CDR3 length: 14; clone size: few; CDR3 protein: CASSYAIAGYEQYF
D gene: TRBD1; V gene: TRBV5-1; CDR3 length: 13; clone size: many; CDR3 protein: CASSRQGEETQYF
D gene: TRBD2; V gene: TRBV20-1; CDR3 length: 15; clone size: .; CDR3 protein: CSAISGRAATGELFF
D gene: TRBD2; V gene: TRBV6-1; CDR3 length: 15; clone size: .; CDR3 protein: CASSISGGSTDTQYF
D gene: TRBD1; V gene: TRBV20-1; CDR3 length: 12; clone size: few; CDR3 protein: CSASRQGTGYTF
D gene: .; V gene: TRBV6-1; CDR3 length: 14; clone size: many; CDR3 protein: CASSPQGRATEAFF
D gene: TRBD2; V gene: TRBV7-2; CDR3 length: 17; clone size: .; CDR3 protein: CASSPVGTSPIGYEQYF
D gene: .; V gene: TRBV6-1; CDR3 length: 14; clone size: .; CDR3 protein: CATNRGRGNEKLFF
D gene: .; V gene: TRBV5-1; CDR3 length: 14; clone size: few; CDR3 protein: CASSLRRFTGELFF
D gene: TRBD1; V gene: TRBV20-1; CDR3 length: 16; clone size: .; CDR3 protein: CSARDRRQGGYNEQFF
D gene: .; V gene: TRBV5-1; CDR3 length: 13; clone size: few; CDR3 protein: CASSGGNNYGYTF
D gene: .; V gene: TRBV24-1; CDR3 length: 15; clone size: .; CDR3 protein: CATSDPNRDRNTIYF
D gene: .; V gene: TRBV27; CDR3 length: 18; clone size: .; CDR3 protein: CASSFIGGSGTSTDTQYF
D gene: TRBD1; V gene: TRBV15; CDR3 length: 16; clone size: few; CDR3 protein: CATSRDRQGPYNEQFF
D gene: TRBD1; V gene: TRBV5-1; CDR3 length: 16; clone size: .; CDR3 protein: CASSFTGTGYQETQYF
D gene: .; V gene: TRBV7-8; CDR3 length: 15; clone size: many; CDR3 protein: CASSPEARGFGELFF
D gene: .; V gene: TRBV11-2; CDR3 length: 16; clone size: few; CDR3 protein: CASRPLRAVGTDTQYF
D gene: TRBD2; V gene: TRBV7-8; CDR3 length: 16; clone size: many; CDR3 protein: CASSLDGTSGIRELFF
D gene: .; V gene: TRBV29-1; CDR3 length: 12; clone size: few; CDR3 protein: CSAQTAYNEAFF